The rows below give T cell receptor beta chains drawn from one sample of a study of CD8+ T cells in alopecia areata. Clones were sequenced by immunoSEQ multiplex PCR, and TCRdb holds only the in-frame ones, with some missing. The sample contains tens of thousands of clones, approximately 58% of which appear only once. Specimen: CD8+ T cells sorted from blood, collected at week 0. These receptors came from a human donor with alopecia areata. Each CDR3 is given with its conserved first and last residue. The D gene is left open where the match is weak. Clone size is given for some rows only: seen once, a few or many times, or a class if the clone is expanded.

d_gene	j_gene	abundance	len	v_gene	CDR3nt	CDR3aa
TRBD2	TRBJ2-3	medium-sized	15	TRBV6-4	TGTGCCAGCAGTGAGACTAGCGGGGGCACAGATACGCAGTATTTT	CASSETSGGTDTQYF
NA	TRBJ2-2	NA	15	TRBV5-7	TGTGCCAGCAGCTTGCTAATCCTGGACACCGGGGAGCTGTTTTTT	CASSLLILDTGELFF
TRBD2	TRBJ2-3	NA	15	TRBV29-1	TGCAGCGTTCGACGGACTAGCGGGAGAATAGATACGCAGTATTTT	CSVRRTSGRIDTQYF
NA	TRBJ2-3	NA	15	TRBV2	TGTGCCAGCAGTTTGACCTCACGGGCCACAGATACGCAGTATTTT	CASSLTSRATDTQYF
NA	TRBJ2-3	NA	13	TRBV7-9	TGTGCCAGCAGCCCCGGGACGGGGGATACGCAGTATTTT	CASSPGTGDTQYF
NA	TRBJ1-3	many	13	TRBV28	TGTGCCAGCACAGGGGACTCTGGAAACACCATATATTTT	CASTGDSGNTIYF
NA	TRBJ2-7	NA	16	TRBV4-1	TGCGCCAGCAGCCAAGATCCTCGGTTCCGTTCCTACGAGCAGTACTTC	CASSQDPRFRSYEQYF
NA	TRBJ2-2	NA	15	TRBV6-5	TGTGCCAGCAACCAACAGGGAGTTAACACCGGGGAGCTGTTTTTT	CASNQQGVNTGELFF
NA	TRBJ2-3	NA	16	TRBV5-1	TGCGCCAGCAGCCACCGACAGGGAGGGAGAACAGATACGCAGTATTTT	CASSHRQGGRTDTQYF
TRBD2	TRBJ2-5	few	18	TRBV7-6	TGTGCCAGCAGTCAACCCCTCGACGGGGCGGGGGGTCAAGAGACCCAGTACTTC	CASSQPLDGAGGQETQYF
TRBD2	TRBJ2-3	NA	15	TRBV27	TGTGCCAGCAAGTGGACTAGCGGGACGGGACATACGCAGTATTTT	CASKWTSGTGHTQYF
NA	TRBJ2-7	NA	12	TRBV5-1	TGCGCCAGCAGCTCTCAGGGAGGCGAGCAGTACTTC	CASSSQGGEQYF
NA	TRBJ2-1	few	14	TRBV27	TGTGCCAGCAGTTTATCGTTGTCCTACAATGAGCAGTTCTTC	CASSLSLSYNEQFF
TRBD1	TRBJ1-6	NA	16	TRBV13	TGTGCCAGCAGCTCGGACAGGGGAGGATATAATTCACCCCTCCACTTT	CASSSDRGGYNSPLHF